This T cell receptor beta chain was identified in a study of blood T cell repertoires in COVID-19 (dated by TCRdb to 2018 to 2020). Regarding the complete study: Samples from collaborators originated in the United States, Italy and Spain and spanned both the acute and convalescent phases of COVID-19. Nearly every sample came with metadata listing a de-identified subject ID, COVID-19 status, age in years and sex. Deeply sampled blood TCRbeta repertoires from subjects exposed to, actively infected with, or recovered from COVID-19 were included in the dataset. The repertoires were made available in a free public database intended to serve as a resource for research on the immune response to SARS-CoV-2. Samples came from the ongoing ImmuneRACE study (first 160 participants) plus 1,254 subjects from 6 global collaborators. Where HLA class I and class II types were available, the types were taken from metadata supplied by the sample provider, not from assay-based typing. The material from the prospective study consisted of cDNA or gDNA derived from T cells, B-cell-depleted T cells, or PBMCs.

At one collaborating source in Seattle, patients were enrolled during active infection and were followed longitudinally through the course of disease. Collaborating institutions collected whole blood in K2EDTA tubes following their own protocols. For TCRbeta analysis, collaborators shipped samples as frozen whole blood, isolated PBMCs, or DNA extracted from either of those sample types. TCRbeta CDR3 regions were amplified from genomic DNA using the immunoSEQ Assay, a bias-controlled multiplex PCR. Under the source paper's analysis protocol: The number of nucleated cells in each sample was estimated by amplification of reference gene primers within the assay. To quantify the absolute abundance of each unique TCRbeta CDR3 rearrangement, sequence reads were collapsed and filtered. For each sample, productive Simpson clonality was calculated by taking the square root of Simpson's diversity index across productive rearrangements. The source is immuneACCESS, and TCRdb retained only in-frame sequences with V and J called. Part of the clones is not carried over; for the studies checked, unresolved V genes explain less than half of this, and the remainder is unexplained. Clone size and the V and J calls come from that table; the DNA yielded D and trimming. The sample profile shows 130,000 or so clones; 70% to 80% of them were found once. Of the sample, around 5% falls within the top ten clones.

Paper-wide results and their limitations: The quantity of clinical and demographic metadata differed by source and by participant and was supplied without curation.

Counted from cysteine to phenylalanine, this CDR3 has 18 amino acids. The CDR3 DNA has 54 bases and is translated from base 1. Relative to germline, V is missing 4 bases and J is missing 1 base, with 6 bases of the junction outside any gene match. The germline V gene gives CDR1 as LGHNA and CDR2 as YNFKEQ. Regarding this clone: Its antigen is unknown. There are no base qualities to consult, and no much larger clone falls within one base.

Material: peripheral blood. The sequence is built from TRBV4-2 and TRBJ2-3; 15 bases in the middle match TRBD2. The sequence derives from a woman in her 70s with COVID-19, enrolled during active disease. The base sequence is TGTGCCAGCAGCCGGACTAGCGGGGGGGCAATCGGCACAGATACGCAGTATTTT. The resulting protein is CASSRTSGGAIGTDTQYF.